This TCR beta chain is drawn from a study of Graves' ophthalmopathy and Graves' hyperthyroidism. The overall study: Peripheral blood was collected at initial diagnosis, before any treatment. Notes on the study in general: Appearing in blood as well were most expanded thyroid clonotypes above 0.001 frequency. For predicting ophthalmopathy progression, the model had about 64% sensitivity and roughly 72% specificity.

It was on clinical symptoms, serum thyroxine, TRAb, thyroid ultrasound and orbital computed tomography that diagnosis relied. This CDR3 has 15 residues. CDR1 SSHAT and CDR2 FNYEAQ come from the germline V gene (reference sequence). J lost 7 bases, V lost 5 bases, and 10 bases had no gene match. Amplification from RNA transcripts yielded the TCR beta CDR3 regions. First-round RT-PCR employed HTBI primers, with a second-round multiplex PCR after it. TCRdb ran MiXCR on the multiplex PCR reads and lists one entry per CDR3 protein. The table shows hundreds of thousands of distinct CDR3 sequences, with about 44% occurring only once. This clonotype was seen ten or more times. Its antigen is still unknown.

This receptor was obtained from an adult man with Graves' ophthalmopathy. The sample consisted of peripheral blood. The chain recombines TRBV7-7 with TRBJ2-5; 10 bases line up with TRBD1. CDR3 nucleotide sequence: TGTGCCAGCAGCCAGGACAGGGGGGACCTCCGGACCCAGTACTTC. Its translation: CASSQDRGDLRTQYF.